The entry below gives a single T cell receptor beta chain sequence along with its context. The data belong to a study of blood T cell repertoires in COVID-19. The protocol was immunoSEQ multiplex PCR, while the TCRdb copy is restricted to in-frame clones and leaves out a portion. The table records approximately 180,000 clones, around three quarters of them present only once. Germline CDR1 GTSNPN, CDR2 SVGIG (reference sequence). Trimming shortened V by 2 bases and J by 3 bases, and 17 bases separated the two germline ends. The CDR3 sequence is 16 residues long. Individuals aged about 18 to 100 years were recruited from around 22 US areas.

The rearrangement links TRBV30 to TRBJ1-5, with D hard to call. This clonotype was obtained from a woman between 45 and 60 years old with acute COVID-19. The sample consisted of PBMCs or T cells enriched from blood (not recorded which). This CDR3 reads CAWSPANGLTNQPQHF. CDR3 DNA sequence: TGTGCCTGGAGTCCGGCCAACGGACTGACCAATCAGCCCCAGCATTTT.